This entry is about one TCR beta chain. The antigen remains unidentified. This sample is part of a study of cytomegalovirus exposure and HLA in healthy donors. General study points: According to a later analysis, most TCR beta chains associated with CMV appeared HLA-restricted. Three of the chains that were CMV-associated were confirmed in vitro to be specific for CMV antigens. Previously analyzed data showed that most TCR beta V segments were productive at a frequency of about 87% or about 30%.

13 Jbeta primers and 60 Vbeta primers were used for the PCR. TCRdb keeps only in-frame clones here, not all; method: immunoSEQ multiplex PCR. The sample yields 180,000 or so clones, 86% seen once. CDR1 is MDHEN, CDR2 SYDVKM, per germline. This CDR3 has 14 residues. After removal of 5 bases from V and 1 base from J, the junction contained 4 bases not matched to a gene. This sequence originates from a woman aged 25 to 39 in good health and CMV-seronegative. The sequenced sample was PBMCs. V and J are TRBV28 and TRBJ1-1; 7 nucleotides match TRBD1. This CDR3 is CASSLGQENTEAFF. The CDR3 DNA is TGTGCCAGCAGTCTCGGACAGGAGAACACTGAAGCTTTCTTT.